The clone carrying this T cell receptor (beta chain) appeared a few times. Germline V gives CDR1 LGHNA, CDR2 YNFKEQ. The CDR3 has 17 residues. Trimming cost V 4 bases and J 0 bases, with 16 bases left between them. Recruited during active infection, patients (from Seattle) were subsequently followed longitudinally. The source of the sample is a study of blood T cell repertoires in COVID-19. Overall study context: Acute and convalescent COVID-19 samples came from the United States, Italy and Spain. T cells, B-cell-depleted T cells, or PBMCs provided the cDNA or gDNA that served as material.

Authors' data handling: Counts of nucleated cells, estimated from reference gene primer amplification, were obtained. Some clones are missing from TCRdb's copy, which holds only in-frame ones; the method was immunoSEQ multiplex PCR. The V and J calls and clone size are taken from that table; D and trimming were inferred from the DNA. Of about 160,000 clones listed, around 79% are singletons. The receptor was isolated from a woman aged 55-75 years with COVID-19, enrolled during active disease. Sequencing was done on a sample of peripheral blood. This chain connects TRBV4-2 to TRBJ1-3; perhaps TRBD1 as D (5 bases). The CDR3 nucleotides are TGTGCCAGCAGCCTAACACGCAGGGCCGACTCTGGAAACACCATATATTTT. It yields the protein CASSLTRRADSGNTIYF.